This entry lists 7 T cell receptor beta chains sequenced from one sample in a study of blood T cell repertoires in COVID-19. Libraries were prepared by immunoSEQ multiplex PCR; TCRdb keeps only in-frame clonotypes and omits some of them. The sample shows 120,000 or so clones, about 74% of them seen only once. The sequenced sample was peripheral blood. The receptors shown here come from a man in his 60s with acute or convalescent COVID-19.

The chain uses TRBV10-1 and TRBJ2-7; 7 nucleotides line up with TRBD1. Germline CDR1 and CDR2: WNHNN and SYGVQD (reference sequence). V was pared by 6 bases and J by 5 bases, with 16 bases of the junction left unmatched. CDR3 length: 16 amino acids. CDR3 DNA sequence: TGCGCCAGCAGCCAGTCTCAGAGACAGGGACCCCACGAGCAGTACTTC. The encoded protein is CASSQSQRQGPHEQYF.

The CDR3 region has the DNA TGTGCCTGGAGTGGGGGACTATTGGGCTACAATGAGCAGTTCTTC. Translation: CAWSGGLLGYNEQFF. The rearrangement links TRBV30 to TRBJ2-1; 7 bases match TRBD2. J lost 3 bases, V lost 1 base, and 6 bases had no gene match. Germline CDR1 and CDR2: GTSNPN and SVGIG (reference sequence). The CDR3 sequence is 15 residues long.

DNA for the CDR3: TGTGCCAGCAGCTTGGGGGGAGCGGGAGGGGTAACAGATACGCAGTATTTT. This translates into CASSLGGAGGVTDTQYF. V gene TRBV5-4 combines with J gene TRBJ2-3; the match to TRBD2 covers 10 bases. V trimming: 0 bases; J trimming: 3 bases; junction bases outside the gene matches: 7. The CDR3 has 17 residues. Germline values: CDR1 SGHNT, CDR2 YYREEE (reference sequence).

CDR3 DNA: TGTGCCTGGAAACCGGGACAGCGCCCAAATGAGCAGTTCTTC. This translates into CAWKPGQRPNEQFF. The genes are TRBV30 and TRBJ2-1, with 7 bases identical to TRBD1. The CDR3 consists of 14 residues. Germline loops: CDR1 GTSNPN, CDR2 SVGIG (reference sequence). Trimming took 4 bases from V and 7 from J; bases not matched to a gene: 10.

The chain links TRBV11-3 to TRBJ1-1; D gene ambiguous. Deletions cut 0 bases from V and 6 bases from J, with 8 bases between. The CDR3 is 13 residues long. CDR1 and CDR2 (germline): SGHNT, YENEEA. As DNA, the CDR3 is TGTGCCAGCAGCTTAGATTTCACAGCTGAAGCTTTCTTT. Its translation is CASSLDFTAEAFF.

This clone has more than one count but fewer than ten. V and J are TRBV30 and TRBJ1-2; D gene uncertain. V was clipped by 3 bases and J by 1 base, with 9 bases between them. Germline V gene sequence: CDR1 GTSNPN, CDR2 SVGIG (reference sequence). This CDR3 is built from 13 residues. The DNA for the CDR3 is TGTGCCTGGAGGACACAGAATAACTATGGCTACACCTTC. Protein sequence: CAWRTQNNYGYTF.

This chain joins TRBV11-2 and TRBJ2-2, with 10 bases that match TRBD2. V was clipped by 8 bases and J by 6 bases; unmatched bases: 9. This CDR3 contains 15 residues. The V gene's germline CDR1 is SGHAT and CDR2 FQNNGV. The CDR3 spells CASQTGTSVPGELFF. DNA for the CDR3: TGTGCCAGCCAGACCGGGACTAGCGTGCCCGGGGAGCTGTTTTTT.